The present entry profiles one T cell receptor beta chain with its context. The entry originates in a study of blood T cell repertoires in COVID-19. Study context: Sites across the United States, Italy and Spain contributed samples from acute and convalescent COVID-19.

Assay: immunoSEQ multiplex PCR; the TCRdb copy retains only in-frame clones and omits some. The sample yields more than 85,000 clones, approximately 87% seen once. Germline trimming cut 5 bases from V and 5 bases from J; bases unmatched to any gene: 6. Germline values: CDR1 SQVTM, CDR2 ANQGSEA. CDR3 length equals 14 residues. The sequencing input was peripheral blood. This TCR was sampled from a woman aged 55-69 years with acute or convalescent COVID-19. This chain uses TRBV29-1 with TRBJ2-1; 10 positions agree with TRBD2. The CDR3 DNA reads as TGCAGCGTTACGCGGACTAGCGGAAACAATGAGCAGTTCTTC. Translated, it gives CSVTRTSGNNEQFF.